This TCR beta chain was documented in a study of CD8+ T cells in alopecia areata. The overall study: Treatment of the treated patients consisted of oral tofacitinib, 5 to 10 mg twice daily.

The treatment here: oral pan-JAK inhibitor, 5-10 mg twice daily. Sorting separated CD4+ and CD8+ T cells out of PBMCs. Notes on the study in general: Expanded CD8+ clones among the top 100, as well as scalp clonality, were significantly decreased by tofacitinib. Higher clonality than in normal scalp was seen in lesional scalp, especially alopecia totalis/universalis.

Between the trimmed V and J ends, which lost 4 bases and 3 bases, there was a span of 12 bases. CDR1 is SQVTM and CDR2 is ANQGSEA in the germline V gene. The CDR3 spans 13 residues. Isolated RNA was reverse transcribed into cDNA used as the sequencing template. Here immunoSEQ multiplex PCR was the method, and the copy in TCRdb shows in-frame clones only, minus some. The sample lists 200,000 to 250,000 clones, about 57% occurring once. This clone has just a few counts. Its antigen is unidentified. This sample comprised CD4+ T cells sorted from blood, obtained at week 4, from a patient treated with tofacitinib. The receptor was isolated from a human donor with alopecia areata. The chain uses TRBV29-1 and TRBJ1-2; tentatively, D is TRBD1 (5 bases). The CDR3 DNA is TGCAGCGTTGGCATGTGGGGACACTATGGCTACACCTTC. Translating gives CSVGMWGHYGYTF.